This TCR beta chain originates from a study of blood T cell repertoires in COVID-19. About the research overall: The United States, Italy and Spain provided the acute and convalescent COVID-19 samples. The analysed material was cDNA or gDNA that came from T cells, B-cell-depleted T cells, or PBMCs.

Per the authors' pipeline: Reference gene primer amplification gave estimated nucleated cell counts. TCRdb's table, derived via immunoSEQ multiplex PCR, lists solely in-frame clones and lacks some. The DNA was the basis for D and trimming; V, J and clone size are from that table. The profile shows approximately 140,000 clones, roughly 82% of them singletons. This TCR came from a man older than 75 with acute or convalescent COVID-19. Sequences were obtained from peripheral blood.

The CDR3 here is CASSRPGLGYNEQFF. As DNA, the CDR3 is TGTGCCAGCAGTAGGCCGGGACTAGGCTACAATGAGCAGTTCTTC. The chain joins TRBV6-2 or TRBV6-3 to TRBJ2-1; 8 nucleotides line up with TRBD2. Germline assignment: CDR1 MNHEY and CDR2 SVGEGT. The CDR3 spans 15 residues. Losses at the gene ends were 5 bases for V and 3 bases for J; bases not matched to a gene: 6.